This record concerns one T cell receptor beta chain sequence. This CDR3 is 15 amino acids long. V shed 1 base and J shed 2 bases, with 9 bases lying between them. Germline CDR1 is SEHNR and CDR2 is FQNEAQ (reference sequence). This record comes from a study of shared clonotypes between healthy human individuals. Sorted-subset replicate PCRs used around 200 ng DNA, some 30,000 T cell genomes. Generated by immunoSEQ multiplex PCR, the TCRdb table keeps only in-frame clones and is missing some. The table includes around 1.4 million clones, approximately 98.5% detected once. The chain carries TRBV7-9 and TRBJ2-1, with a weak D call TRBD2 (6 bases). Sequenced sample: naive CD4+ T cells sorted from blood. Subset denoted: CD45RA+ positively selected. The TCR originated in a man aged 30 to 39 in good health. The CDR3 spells CASSLVGTPYNEQFF. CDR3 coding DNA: TGTGCCAGCAGCTTAGTCGGGACTCCCTACAATGAGCAGTTCTTC.